This T cell receptor beta chain was recorded in a study of blood T cell repertoires in COVID-19. Libraries were prepared by immunoSEQ multiplex PCR; TCRdb keeps only in-frame clonotypes and omits some of them. The sample records roughly 150,000 clones, around nine tenths being singletons. The origin of this receptor is a human donor in a cohort sampled during active COVID-19. The sequenced sample consisted of peripheral blood.

CDR3 residues: CASSRTSGNTGELFF. The CDR3 nucleotides are TGTGCCAGCAGCCGGACTAGCGGCAACACCGGGGAGCTGTTTTTT. The chain combines TRBV5-4 with TRBJ2-2; 10 bases align to TRBD2. Germline V gene data show CDR1 as SGHNT and CDR2 as YYREEE (reference sequence). This CDR3 has 15 amino acids. The junction had 2 bases not matched to a gene; V was cut back by 4 bases and J by 2 bases.